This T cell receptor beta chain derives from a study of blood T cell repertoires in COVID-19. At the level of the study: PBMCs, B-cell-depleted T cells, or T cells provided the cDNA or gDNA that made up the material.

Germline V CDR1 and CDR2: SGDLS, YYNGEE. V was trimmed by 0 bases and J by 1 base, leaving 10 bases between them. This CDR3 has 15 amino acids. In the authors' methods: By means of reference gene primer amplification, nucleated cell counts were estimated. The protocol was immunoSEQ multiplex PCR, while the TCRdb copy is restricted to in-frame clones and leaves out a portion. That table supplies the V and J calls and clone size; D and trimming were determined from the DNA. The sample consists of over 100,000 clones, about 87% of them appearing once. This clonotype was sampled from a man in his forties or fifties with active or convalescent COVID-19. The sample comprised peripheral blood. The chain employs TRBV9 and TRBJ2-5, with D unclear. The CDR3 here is CASSVAGLVQETQYF. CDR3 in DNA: TGTGCCAGCAGCGTAGCGGGTCTAGTCCAAGAGACCCAGTACTTC.